This T cell receptor (beta chain) was identified in a study of blood T cell repertoires in COVID-19. Background on the study: The cDNA or gDNA used as material had been derived from T cells, B-cell-depleted T cells, or PBMCs.

Original analysis: By means of reference gene primer amplification, nucleated cell counts were estimated. The assay was immunoSEQ multiplex PCR, and TCRdb's table has in-frame clones only and misses some. That table gives V, J and clone size, and the DNA gave D and trimming. The sample consists of some 230,000 clones, about 83% of them appearing once. The sequence came from a woman between 45 and 65 years old with acute or convalescent COVID-19. Sequencing input: peripheral blood.

The CDR3 protein is CASSERSYGYTF. For the CDR3, the DNA is TGTGCCAGCAGTGAGCGGTCTTATGGCTACACCTTC. V gene TRBV2 combines with J gene TRBJ1-2; D is unresolved. V was pared by 3 bases and J by 5 bases, with 7 bases between. Germline CDR1 SNHLY, CDR2 FYNNEI. The CDR3 covers 12 residues.